This entry lists 15 T cell receptor beta chains sequenced from one sample in a study of T cell repertoires in cytomegalovirus infection. The antigens for these receptors are not known. MiXCR, run by TCRdb on the reads, gives a single entry per CDR3 protein. The sample contains around 340,000 distinct CDR3 sequences, roughly 28% of which appear only once. The material sequenced was cultured PBMCs, taken from culture after CMV antigen stimulation. Receptors originate from a human donor in good health (CMV status not recorded). Some clones in this sample may be carry-over from other donors' samples.

In its sample, this clonotype was seen a few times. This chain connects TRBV25-1 to TRBJ1-6, with D uncertain. The CDR3 is 14 residues long. V lost 2 bases, J lost 7 bases, and 9 bases lay in between. Germline V gives CDR1 MGHDK, CDR2 SYGVNS. The CDR3 nucleotides read TGTGCCAGCAGTGAAACCCTAGGGAATTCACCCCTCCACTTT. It yields the protein CASSETLGNSPLHF. Combining the CDR3 with reference TRBV25-1 and TRBJ1-6 gives the whole variable domain EADIYQTPRYLVIGTGKKITLECSQTMGHDKMYWYQQDPGMELHLIHYSYGVNSTEKGDLSSESTVSRIRTEHFPLTLESARPSHTSQYLCASSETLGNSPLHFGNGTRLTVT.

The chain has TRBV9 and TRBJ1-2; D not resolved. CDR1 and CDR2 from the germline V gene are SGDLS and YYNGEE. V lost 0 bases and J 2 bases, leaving 11 bases between the germline ends. CDR3 length: 15 residues. CDR3 sequence: CASSVATQVNYGYTF. The CDR3 DNA follows: TGTGCCAGCAGCGTAGCTACCCAAGTAAACTATGGCTACACCTTC.

This clonotype was counted a few times. The rearrangement joins TRBV7-2 to TRBJ2-5; the D is unclear. Germline V lookup: CDR1 SGHTA, CDR2 FQGNSA. This CDR3 is 11 amino acids long. Trimming shortened V by 5 bases and J by 5 bases, and 6 bases separated the two germline ends. The chain's CDR3 is CASSQTETQYF. The DNA of the CDR3 is TGTGCCAGCAGCCAAACGGAGACCCAGTACTTC.

This clonotype was detected ten times or more. The rearrangement links TRBV28 to TRBJ2-7; D unresolved. Germline V lookup: CDR1 MDHEN, CDR2 SYDVKM. V lost 10 bases and J lost 0, with 13 bases in between. The CDR3 is 13 amino acids. The CDR3 protein is CATTTVTSYEQYF. The DNA of the CDR3 is TGTGCCACTACTACGGTCACCTCCTACGAGCAGTACTTC.

This clonotype was counted at least ten times. The rearrangement uses TRBV7-2 and TRBJ1-2; maybe TRBD1 (5 bases). The length of the CDR3 is 15 residues. Trimming shortened V by 3 bases and J by 4 bases, and 15 bases separated the two germline ends. Germline loops: CDR1 SGHTA, CDR2 FQGNSA. The CDR3 DNA reads TGTGCCAGCAGCTTTGGGGGGTTAGGACCCTATGGCTACACCTTC. Its translation is CASSFGGLGPYGYTF.

V gene TRBV7-3 combines with J gene TRBJ2-3; 7 nucleotides match TRBD2. The J segment lost 5 bases and the V segment lost 3 bases, leaving 14 bases of the junction unmatched. This CDR3 spans 17 amino acids. Germline assignment: CDR1 SGHTA and CDR2 FQGTGA. The CDR3 reads CASSFDPSGPAGDTQYF. In DNA, the CDR3 is TGTGCCAGCAGCTTCGACCCTAGCGGACCGGCGGGAGATACGCAGTATTTT.

This clonotype was seen only a few times. The chain joins TRBV12-3 or TRBV12-4 to TRBJ1-2; D may be TRBD1 (6 bases). The CDR3 length is 15 residues. V was pared by 4 bases and J by 0 bases, with 12 bases between. DNA of the CDR3: TGTGCCAGCAGTTCTGGGACAAGGACTAACTATGGCTACACCTTC. Its translation is CASSSGTRTNYGYTF.

This clonotype occurred a few times. The chain's CDR3 is CSAASTGGNQPQHF. The CDR3, as DNA: TGCAGTGCGGCTTCGACAGGAGGGAATCAGCCCCAGCATTTT. The chain has TRBV20-1 and TRBJ1-5, with a tentative D call TRBD1 (6 bases). Germline loops: CDR1 DFQATT, CDR2 SNEGSKA (reference sequence). The CDR3 contains 14 residues. The V end lost 6 bases, the J end lost 4 bases, and 16 bases lay between the germline ends.

This clonotype was observed a handful of times. This chain uses TRBV27 with TRBJ2-5; D is undetermined. V was pared by 0 bases and J by 4 bases, with 15 bases between. The CDR3 is 16 amino acids. Germline CDR1 reads MNHEY; CDR2 reads SMNVEV (reference sequence). The CDR3 region is CASSLSPLLSGETQYF. CDR3 in DNA: TGTGCCAGCAGTTTATCGCCCTTACTCAGTGGAGAGACCCAGTACTTC.

This clonotype was seen a few times. The chain employs TRBV12-5 and TRBJ1-5; a weak D match, TRBD1 (5 bases). Germline CDR1 reads LGHNT; CDR2 reads FRNRAP. The CDR3 extends over 17 amino acids. V was shortened by 0 bases and J by 0 bases, with 12 bases between the two germline ends. CDR3 residues: CASGLVSTGHSNQPQHF. For the CDR3, the DNA is TGTGCTAGTGGTTTGGTATCGACGGGGCATAGCAATCAGCCCCAGCATTTT. The full variable domain, rest sourced from reference TRBV12-5 and TRBJ1-5, is DARVTQTPRHKVTEMGQEVTMRCQPILGHNTVFWYRQTMMQGLELLAYFRNRAPLDDSGMPKDRFSAEMPDATLATLKIQPSEPRDSAVYFCASGLVSTGHSNQPQHFGDGTRLSIL.

V usage is TRBV29-1 and J usage is TRBJ1-4; 10 bases line up with TRBD1. The V and J ends lost 6 bases and 11 bases, in that order; junction bases with no gene match: 3. The CDR3 covers 11 residues. Germline V gene data show CDR1 as SQVTM and CDR2 as ANQGSEA. The CDR3, as DNA: TGCAGCGTCGTGGACAGGGGGAAACTGTTTTTT. This codes for CSVVDRGKLFF.

This clonotype occurred a few times. The rearrangement uses TRBV19 and TRBJ1-1, with TRBD1 matching 7 bases. Germline CDR1 and CDR2: LNHDA and SQIVND (reference sequence). This CDR3 has 16 amino acids. V lost 5 bases and J lost 2; bases outside the gene matches: 11. The CDR3 is CASSLESGTVNTEAFF. In nucleotides, the CDR3 is TGTGCCAGTAGTTTGGAATCCGGGACAGTTAACACTGAAGCTTTCTTT.

This clonotype has a handful of counts. The rearrangement joins TRBV7-9 to TRBJ2-5; D not resolved. Germline V gene lookup returns CDR1 SEHNR and CDR2 FQNEAQ (reference sequence). The CDR3 is 14 amino acids. The V gene lost 5 bases and the J gene lost 4 bases, with 14 bases spanning the gap. The CDR3 spells CASSVEGRRETQYF. DNA of the CDR3: TGTGCCAGCAGCGTCGAAGGGCGGAGAGAGACCCAGTACTTC.

This clonotype was detected a few times. The chain is built from TRBV19 and TRBJ2-7; 7 bases match TRBD2. The germline gives CDR1 LNHDA, CDR2 SQIVND (reference sequence). The CDR3 totals 15 residues. After removal of 4 bases from V and 2 bases from J, the junction contained 8 bases not matched to a gene. The CDR3 coding sequence is TGTGCCAGTAGTACCTTAGCGGGTTCCACCTACGAGCAGTACTTC. It encodes CASSTLAGSTYEQYF. The variable domain in full, with the rest retrieved from reference TRBV19 and TRBJ2-7, is DGGITQSPKYLFRKEGQNVTLSCEQNLNHDAMYWYRQDPGQGLRLIYYSQIVNDFQKGDIAEGYSVSREKKESFPLTVTSAQKNPTAFYLCASSTLAGSTYEQYFGPGTRLTVT.

Many counts were recorded for this clonotype. V gene TRBV12-3 or TRBV12-4 combines with J gene TRBJ1-6, with D tentatively TRBD1 (6 bases). V was shortened by 5 bases and J by 3 bases, with 11 bases between the two germline ends. This CDR3 comprises 15 residues. The CDR3 spells CASSAGQSYNSPLHF. CDR3 coding DNA: TGTGCCAGCAGTGCCGGACAGAGCTATAATTCACCCCTCCACTTT.